What follows is one TCR beta chain and its context. Its matching antigen is unknown. The junction departs from germline at one end; a sequencing error may be responsible. Investigators took RNA and DNA out together from about 19-30 mg of unsorted bulk tissue. Tumor samples all exceeded 80% viable tumor cells. The CDR3 consists of 15 residues. CDR1 SGHAT and CDR2 FQNNGV come from the germline V gene. The record originates from a study of tumor-infiltrating lymphocytes in primary liver carcinoma. General study findings and limits: Top clones occupying all five tumor regions numbered only about 8-25%.

Using a constant-region primer together with ProtoScript II reverse transcriptase, TCR beta cDNA was made from about 500 ng of total RNA. ARM-PCR was slightly modified, and three nested multiplex PCR rounds with it gave rise to the TCR beta libraries. With TRBV1-TRBV30 forward primers and a C-beta reverse primer, the first two PCR rounds were run for approximately 9 cycles each. TCRdb analysed the multiplex PCR reads with MiXCR anew, one entry per CDR3 protein. The sample contains approximately 30,000 distinct CDR3 sequences, roughly 78% of which appear only once. The chain has TRBV11-2 and TRBJ2-2; tentatively, D is TRBD2 (5 bases). Specimen: liver tumor tissue from sampling region 3. As to subset: tumor region T3, left-lateral pole. This TCR derives from a woman aged 30 to 39 with primary liver carcinoma and hepatitis B virus infection. CDR3 in DNA: TGTGCCATCAGCCCTCCGCAAGGACCGACCGGGAAGCTGTTATTT. Protein product: CAISPPQGPTGKLLF.